Shown below are 13 T cell receptor beta chains from a single sample sequenced in a study of blood T cell repertoires in COVID-19. Clones were sequenced by immunoSEQ multiplex PCR, and TCRdb holds only the in-frame ones, with some missing. Of approximately 160,000 clones in the sample, 90% to 95% were seen once. The source material was peripheral blood. Receptors originate from a woman aged 60-75 years with COVID-19, enrolled during active disease.

The chain carries TRBV5-4 and TRBJ2-7; 7 nucleotides align to TRBD1. Trimming took 3 bases from V and 0 from J; bases not matched to a gene: 3. Germline V gene lookup returns CDR1 SGHNT and CDR2 YYREEE (reference sequence). The CDR3 is 14 amino acids. As DNA, the CDR3 is TGTGCCAGCAGCTCCGGGACAGCCTCCTACGAGCAGTACTTC. Encoded protein: CASSSGTASYEQYF.

The chain's CDR3 is CASSPGRSSGNTIYF. CDR3 bases: TGTGCCAGCAGCCCCGGCCGGAGCTCTGGAAACACCATATATTTT. This rearrangement joins TRBV5-4 to TRBJ1-3; no clear D gene. The V end was cut by 4 bases, the J end by 0 bases, with 11 bases between. The CDR3 runs to 15 residues. CDR1 is SGHNT, CDR2 YYREEE, per germline (reference sequence).

The rearrangement uses TRBV12-3 or TRBV12-4 and TRBJ2-7; unclear D gene. V lost 4 bases, J lost 3 bases, and 4 bases lay in between. The CDR3 extends over 11 amino acids. The CDR3 bases are TGTGCCAGCAGTTACAGCTACGAGCAGTACTTC. As protein: CASSYSYEQYF.

The V and J genes are TRBV7-2 and TRBJ1-4; no definite D call. Trimming took 4 bases from V and 0 from J, leaving 9 bases between them. CDR1 and CDR2 (germline): SGHTA, FQGNSA. This CDR3 contains 15 residues. In DNA, the CDR3 is TGTGCCAGCAGCTCCTCAGTCGCAACTAATGAAAAACTGTTTTTT. It codes for CASSSSVATNEKLFF.

The chain uses TRBV18 and TRBJ1-4, with D maybe TRBD1 (5 bases). The CDR3 has 14 amino acids. Germline V gives CDR1 KGHSH, CDR2 LQKENI. Trimming stripped 3 bases from V and 4 bases from J, with 9 bases between. The CDR3 spells CASSPTEFNEKLFF. In DNA form, the CDR3 reads TGTGCCAGCTCACCGACAGAGTTTAATGAAAAACTGTTTTTT.

CDR3 nucleotide sequence: TGTGCCAGCAGTGAATATGTCAGGGGGACCGGGGAGCTGTTTTTT. As protein: CASSEYVRGTGELFF. This sequence joins TRBV6-1 and TRBJ2-2, with 7 positions matching TRBD1. This CDR3 is 15 amino acids long. Germline V gene data show CDR1 as MNHNS and CDR2 as SASEGT. Unmatched junction bases numbered 5, after V lost 2 bases and J lost 5 bases.

V and J are TRBV6-7 and TRBJ2-3; 10 bases are a match to TRBD2. TRBV6-7 is an open reading frame whose function is uncertain. V shed 2 bases, J shed 2 bases, and the junction held 16 bases outside the gene matches. The CDR3 sequence is 20 residues long. CDR3 region: CASSYPHNPLLAGNTDTQYF. The DNA of the CDR3 is TGTGCCAGCAGTTACCCGCACAACCCACTACTAGCGGGGAACACAGATACGCAGTATTTT.

V usage is TRBV6-4 and J usage is TRBJ2-2; tentatively, D is TRBD1 (6 bases). V lost 3 bases, J lost 1 base, and 6 bases lay in between. CDR1 MRHNA and CDR2 SNTAGT come from the germline V gene. The CDR3 is 14 residues long. CDR3: CASSEGQNTGELFF. The CDR3 nucleotides are TGTGCCAGCAGTGAGGGACAGAACACCGGGGAGCTGTTTTTT.

The chain is built from TRBV9 and TRBJ2-7, with TRBD1 matching 9 bases. V dropped 2 bases and J dropped 2; count of bases not matched to a gene: 5. The CDR3 is 15 residues long. Germline CDR1 SGDLS, CDR2 YYNGEE. The CDR3 is CASSVGGQGTYEQYF. The CDR3 DNA is TGTGCCAGCAGCGTTGGGGGACAGGGTACCTACGAGCAGTACTTC.

This clone came up once. V and J are TRBV12-3 or TRBV12-4 and TRBJ1-4; tentative D call: TRBD1 (6 bases). The CDR3 contains 13 residues. V was clipped by 6 bases and J by 6 bases, with 11 bases between them. The CDR3 is CASRQGRDEKLFF. In DNA form, the CDR3 reads TGTGCCAGCAGGCAGGGGAGAGATGAAAAACTGTTTTTT.

The rearrangement links TRBV12-3 or TRBV12-4 to TRBJ2-2; D gene unclear. The germline V and J ends were trimmed by 2 bases and 8 bases, with 3 bases remaining between them. The CDR3 runs 11 residues. The CDR3 is CASSLSGELFF. CDR3 sequence (DNA): TGTGCCAGCAGTTTATCTGGGGAGCTGTTTTTT.

The genes are TRBV5-6 and TRBJ2-3, with D tentatively TRBD2 (5 bases). Germline V gene sequence: CDR1 SGHDT, CDR2 YYEEEE. V gave up 0 bases and J gave up 6 bases, with 5 bases separating them. The CDR3 totals 12 residues. The DNA for the CDR3 is TGTGCCAGCAGCTTGGCGGGGGATACGCAGTATTTT. The encoded protein is CASSLAGDTQYF.

The V call is TRBV7-2, the J call TRBJ1-1; no firm D call. Trimming took off 1 base at V and 0 bases at J, with 6 bases between the two ends. The V gene's germline CDR1 is SGHTA and CDR2 FQGNSA. This CDR3 is built from 14 residues. CDR3 coding DNA: TGTGCCAGCAGCTTAGTGGCTGTGAACACTGAAGCTTTCTTT. Protein sequence: CASSLVAVNTEAFF.